One sample yielded the 23 T cell receptor beta chains listed below, sequenced in a study of T cells after yellow fever vaccination. MiXCR, applied by TCRdb to the 5' RACE reads, yields one record per CDR3 protein. Of some 320,000 distinct CDR3 sequences listed, 7.5% to 9% are singletons. The sequencing used CD4+ T cells sorted from PBMCs, collected 5 days after the yellow fever booster vaccination. The receptors stem from a man between 18 and 35 years old who received the YFV17D yellow fever vaccine.

This clonotype was seen more than once but under ten times. The chain recombines TRBV4-2 with TRBJ1-2, with D possibly being TRBD1 (6 bases). The germline V and J ends were trimmed by 8 bases and 2 bases, with 9 bases remaining between them. Germline V gene lookup returns CDR1 LGHNA and CDR2 YNFKEQ. The CDR3 has 12 amino acids. The CDR3, as DNA: TGTGCCAGCTTTGACAGGAACTATGGCTACACCTTC. Translated, it gives CASFDRNYGYTF.

V gene TRBV10-3 combines with J gene TRBJ2-5; perhaps TRBD1 as D (6 bases). V lost 3 bases, J lost 5 bases, and 13 bases lay in between. CDR3 length: 14 amino acids. The V gene's germline CDR1 is ENHRY and CDR2 SYGVKD. The CDR3 sequence: CAISDPKQGETQYF. The CDR3 DNA follows: TGTGCCATCAGTGACCCGAAGCAGGGGGAGACCCAGTACTTC.

Many counts were recorded for this clonotype. The gene calls are TRBV28 and TRBJ1-1; D is possibly TRBD1 (5 bases). Germline CDR1 is MDHEN and CDR2 is SYDVKM. With 11 bases removed from V and 3 bases from J, the gap between germline ends came to 16 bases. This CDR3 contains 13 residues. The CDR3 spells CALGGGMDTEAFF. Written as DNA, the CDR3 is TGTGCCCTCGGCGGGGGGATGGACACTGAAGCTTTCTTT.

This clonotype was recorded at least ten times. This chain uses TRBV5-5 with TRBJ2-1; a weak D match, TRBD2 (5 bases). V gave up 2 bases and J gave up 9 bases, with 12 bases separating them. CDR3 length: 13 residues. CDR1 and CDR2 from the germline V gene are SGHKS and YYEKEE (reference sequence). The chain's CDR3 is CASSFNSGAEQFF. CDR3 nucleotides: TGTGCCAGCAGCTTTAACAGCGGCGCTGAGCAGTTCTTC.

This clonotype was detected ten times or more. The chain links TRBV20-1 to TRBJ1-1; D unresolved. The CDR3 length is 13 residues. Deletions cut 1 base from V and 6 bases from J, with 12 bases between. The germline CDR1 and CDR2 sequences are DFQATT and SNEGSKA (reference sequence). The CDR3 spells CSARVTGFAEAFF. In nucleotides, the CDR3 is TGCAGTGCTAGAGTCACGGGGTTCGCTGAAGCTTTCTTT.

This clonotype has a count of ten or more. The V call is TRBV5-1, the J call TRBJ2-2; possibly TRBD1 or TRBD2 for D (5 bases each). This CDR3 comprises 14 residues. From germline, CDR1 is SGHRS and CDR2 YFSETQ. V dropped 6 bases and J dropped 3 bases, with 12 bases sitting between them. In DNA form, the CDR3 reads TGCGCCAGCACCGGGACCGCCTACACCGGGGAGCTGTTTTTT. It translates to CASTGTAYTGELFF.

This clonotype was seen repeatedly, ten times or more. J is TRBJ1-1 and V is TRBV7-6; 10 nucleotides line up with TRBD1. The CDR3 runs 15 residues. V shed 5 bases and J 1 base; nucleotides not matched to a gene: 4. Germline V gives CDR1 SGHVS, CDR2 FNYEAQ. In DNA form, the CDR3 reads TGTGCCAGCAGCCAGGGACAGGGGAAGAACACTGAAGCTTTCTTT. This sequence encodes CASSQGQGKNTEAFF.

This clonotype has more than one count but fewer than ten. The V gene is TRBV5-1, the J gene TRBJ2-5; TRBD2 is a possible D gene (5 bases). The CDR3 runs to 16 residues. V shed 7 bases and J shed 1 base, with 20 bases lying between them. Per germline, CDR1 SGHRS and CDR2 YFSETQ. The CDR3 DNA sequence: TGCGCCAGCGCAAACCAGGCGGGCGCCCCCCAAGAGACCCAGTACTTC. This translates into CASANQAGAPQETQYF.

V and J are TRBV4-3 and TRBJ2-5, with D perhaps matching TRBD1 (6 bases). CDR1 is LGHNA and CDR2 is YSLEER in the germline V gene. V lost 3 bases, J lost 2 bases, and 10 bases lay in between. The CDR3 is made up of 14 amino acids. The chain's CDR3 is CASSHDRLQETQYF. CDR3 nucleotides: TGCGCCAGCAGCCATGACAGGCTACAAGAGACCCAGTACTTC.

This clonotype was seen only a few times. This chain links TRBV11-2 with TRBJ2-5; 9 bases line up with TRBD2. The CDR3 extends over 14 amino acids. The germline V gene has CDR1 SGHAT and CDR2 FQNNGV. After removal of 4 bases from V and 2 bases from J, the junction contained 2 bases not matched to a gene. CDR3 DNA sequence: TGTGCCAGCAGCTGGAGCGGGGGGCAAGAGACCCAGTACTTC. Translation: CASSWSGGQETQYF.

This clonotype has more than one count but fewer than ten. This chain joins TRBV19 and TRBJ1-1, with D possibly matching TRBD1 (6 bases). Per the germline V gene, CDR1 is LNHDA and CDR2 is SQIVND (reference sequence). The CDR3 runs to 15 residues. The V end was cut by 7 bases, the J end by 6 bases, with 21 bases between. The CDR3 reads CASTTAKAPGAEAFF. The CDR3 DNA reads TGTGCCAGTACCACCGCAAAGGCTCCAGGGGCTGAAGCTTTCTTT.

This clonotype occurred many times. This chain connects TRBV15 to TRBJ2-7; 9 nucleotides agree with TRBD1. The germline V gene has CDR1 LNHNV and CDR2 YYDKDF (reference sequence). The V and J ends lost 6 bases and 6 bases, in that order; junction bases with no gene match: 6. The CDR3 covers 13 residues. CDR3 in amino acids: CATSSGTGPEQYF. Written as DNA, the CDR3 is TGTGCCACCAGTTCCGGGACAGGGCCCGAGCAGTACTTC. The whole variable domain, remainder taken from reference TRBV15 and TRBJ2-7, is DAMVIQNPRYQVTQFGKPVTLSCSQTLNHNVMYWYQQKSSQAPKLLFHYYDKDFNNEADTPDNFQSRRPNTSFCFLDIRSPGLGDTAMYLCATSSGTGPEQYFGPGTRLTVT.

This clonotype has a count of ten or more. This sequence joins TRBV5-1 and TRBJ2-3; 8 nucleotides align to TRBD2. The V gene's germline CDR1 is SGHRS and CDR2 YFSETQ. This CDR3 has 15 amino acids. V lost 2 bases to trimming and J lost 3 bases; unmatched junction nucleotides: 5. CDR3 amino acids: CASSLGLATTDTQYF. In DNA, the CDR3 is TGCGCCAGCAGCTTAGGACTAGCAACGACAGATACGCAGTATTTT.

This clonotype has a handful of counts. The rearrangement joins TRBV20-1 to TRBJ2-7; weak D call: TRBD2 (5 bases). CDR1 is DFQATT and CDR2 is SNEGSKA in the germline V gene (reference sequence). V lost 6 bases and J lost 2, with 14 bases in between. This CDR3 is built from 13 residues. CDR3 coding DNA: TGCAGTGCATCCTCGGGGTTGACCTACGAGCAGTACTTC. Its translation: CSASSGLTYEQYF.

This clonotype was seen ten or more times. The rearrangement links TRBV11-2 to TRBJ2-2; 9 bases map to TRBD1. The J segment lost 5 bases and the V segment lost 9 bases, leaving 7 bases of the junction unmatched. CDR1 is SGHAT, CDR2 FQNNGV, per germline. This CDR3 spans 14 amino acids. CDR3 sequence: CASRPGQGTGELFF. In DNA form, the CDR3 reads TGTGCCAGTCGGCCGGGACAGGGAACCGGGGAGCTGTTTTTT.

The table lists this clonotype with a few counts. The chain joins TRBV20-1 to TRBJ2-7; TRBD2 is a possible D gene (6 bases). This CDR3 is 14 amino acids long. The germline CDR1 and CDR2 sequences are DFQATT and SNEGSKA (reference sequence). Trimming stripped 4 bases from V and 0 bases from J, with 13 bases between. This CDR3 reads CSATGTGSSYEQYV. The CDR3 DNA follows: TGCAGTGCTACCGGGACTGGGAGCTCCTACGAGCAGTACGTC.

The CDR3 is CATSDLITDTQYF. Here the CDR3 DNA reads TGTGCCACCAGTGACCTCATCACAGATACGCAGTATTTT. This chain uses TRBV24-1 with TRBJ2-3; D remains ambiguous. The CDR3 spans 13 residues. Trimming shortened V by 4 bases and J by 2 bases, and 6 bases separated the two germline ends. Germline V CDR1 and CDR2: KGHDR, SFDVKD.

The V call is TRBV5-6, the J call TRBJ1-2, with D hard to call. The V gene lost 4 bases and the J gene lost 5 bases, with 9 bases spanning the gap. Germline assignment: CDR1 SGHDT and CDR2 YYEEEE. This CDR3 contains 12 residues. DNA for the CDR3: TGTGCCAGCAGCGGGTACTGGTATGGCTACACCTTC. Its protein is CASSGYWYGYTF.

This chain uses TRBV29-1 with TRBJ2-2; 8 bases are shared with TRBD2. CDR1 is SQVTM, CDR2 ANQGSEA, per germline. This CDR3 contains 14 residues. V lost 6 bases and J lost 2; bases outside the gene matches: 5. CDR3 sequence: CSVETSVNTGELFF. As DNA, the CDR3 is TGCAGCGTAGAGACTAGCGTAAACACCGGGGAGCTGTTTTTT.

V and J are TRBV3-1 and TRBJ2-5; 9 bases are shared with TRBD2. CDR1 and CDR2 from the germline V gene are LGHDT and YNNKEL (reference sequence). Trimming cost V 2 bases and J 4 bases; bases outside gene matches: 14. CDR3 size: 18 residues. CDR3 residues: CASSQSVAGASAAETQYF. CDR3 DNA sequence: TGTGCCAGCAGCCAAAGTGTAGCGGGGGCATCCGCCGCAGAGACCCAGTACTTC.

The chain joins TRBV5-1 to TRBJ1-6; D ambiguous. The V gene lost 6 bases and the J gene lost 6 bases, with 16 bases spanning the gap. Germline-derived CDR1 and CDR2 are SGHRS and YFSETQ. The CDR3 has 15 amino acids. The CDR3 is CASTGNWERNSPLHF. In DNA form, the CDR3 reads TGCGCCAGCACCGGGAATTGGGAGCGTAATTCACCCCTCCACTTT.

This sequence joins TRBV7-8 and TRBJ1-3; 7 bases match TRBD1. Germline V gene data show CDR1 as SGHVS and CDR2 as FQNEAQ. Trimming at V came to 6 bases and at J to 3 bases, leaving 11 bases not matched to a gene. The CDR3 has 16 amino acids. The CDR3 DNA follows: TGTGCCAGCAGTCATAACAGGGGCCTCGGTGGAAACACCATATATTTT. It codes for CASSHNRGLGGNTIYF.

In this sample, this clonotype turned up a few times. This chain connects TRBV4-2 to TRBJ2-1; the match to TRBD1 covers 7 bases. V lost 0 bases to trimming and J lost 9 bases; unmatched junction nucleotides: 14. This CDR3 comprises 17 residues. Germline lookup yields CDR1 LGHNA and CDR2 YNFKEQ. The CDR3 DNA follows: TGTGCCAGCAGCCAAGAGAGTAAAGGGACAGAACCCAGTGAGCAGTTCTTC. Translation: CASSQESKGTEPSEQFF.